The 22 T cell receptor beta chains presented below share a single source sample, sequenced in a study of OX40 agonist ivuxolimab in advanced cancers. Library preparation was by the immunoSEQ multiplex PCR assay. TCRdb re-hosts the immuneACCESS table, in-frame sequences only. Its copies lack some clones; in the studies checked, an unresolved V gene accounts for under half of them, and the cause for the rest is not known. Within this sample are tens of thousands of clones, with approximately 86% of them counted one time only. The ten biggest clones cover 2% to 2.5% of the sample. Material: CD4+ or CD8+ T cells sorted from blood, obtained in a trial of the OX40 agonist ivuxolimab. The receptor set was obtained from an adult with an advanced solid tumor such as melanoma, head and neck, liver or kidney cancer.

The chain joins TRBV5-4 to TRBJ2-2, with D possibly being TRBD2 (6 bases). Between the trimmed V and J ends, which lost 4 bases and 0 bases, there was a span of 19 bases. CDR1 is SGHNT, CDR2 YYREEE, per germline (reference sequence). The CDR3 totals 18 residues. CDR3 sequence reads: CASSGGDGDSANTGELFF. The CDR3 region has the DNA TGTGCCAGCAGCGGAGGGGACGGAGATTCTGCGAACACCGGGGAGCTGTTTTTT.

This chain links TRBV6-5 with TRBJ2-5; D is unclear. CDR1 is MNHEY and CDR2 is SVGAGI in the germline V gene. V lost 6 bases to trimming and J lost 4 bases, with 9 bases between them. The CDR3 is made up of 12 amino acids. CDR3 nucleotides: TGTGCCAGCAGCCCGATAGGAGAGACCCAGTACTTC. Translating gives CASSPIGETQYF.

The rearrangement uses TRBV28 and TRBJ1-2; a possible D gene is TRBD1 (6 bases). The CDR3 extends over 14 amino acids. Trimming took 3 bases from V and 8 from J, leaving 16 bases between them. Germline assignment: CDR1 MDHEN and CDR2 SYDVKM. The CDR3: CASSFPAGAGGYTF. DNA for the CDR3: TGTGCCAGCAGTTTCCCCGCAGGGGCGGGCGGCTACACCTTC.

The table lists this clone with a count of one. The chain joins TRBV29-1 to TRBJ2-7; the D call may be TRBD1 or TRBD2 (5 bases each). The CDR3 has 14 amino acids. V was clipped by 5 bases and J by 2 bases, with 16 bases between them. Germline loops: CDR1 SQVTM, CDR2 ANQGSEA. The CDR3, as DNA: TGCAGCGTTCGTTTGCAGGGACGAACCTACGAGCAGTACTTC. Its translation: CSVRLQGRTYEQYF.

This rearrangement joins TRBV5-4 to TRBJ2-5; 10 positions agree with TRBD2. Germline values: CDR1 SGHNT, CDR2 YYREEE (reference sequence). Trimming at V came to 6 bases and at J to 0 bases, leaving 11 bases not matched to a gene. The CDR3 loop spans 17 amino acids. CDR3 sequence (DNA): TGTGCCAGCACCCTTGGCGGAACTAGCGGGGACCAAGAGACCCAGTACTTC. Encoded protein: CASTLGGTSGDQETQYF.

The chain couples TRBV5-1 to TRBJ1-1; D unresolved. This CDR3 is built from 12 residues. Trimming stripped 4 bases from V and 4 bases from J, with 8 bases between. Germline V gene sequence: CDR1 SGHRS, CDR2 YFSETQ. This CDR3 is CASSPVGTEAFF. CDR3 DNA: TGCGCCAGCAGCCCGGTTGGCACTGAAGCTTTCTTT.

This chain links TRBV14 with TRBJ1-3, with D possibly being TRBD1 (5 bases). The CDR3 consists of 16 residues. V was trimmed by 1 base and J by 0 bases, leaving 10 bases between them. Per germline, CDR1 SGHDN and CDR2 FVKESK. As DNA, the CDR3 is TGTGCCAGCAGCCAAGTGGGGGTCGGCTCTGGAAACACCATATATTTT. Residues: CASSQVGVGSGNTIYF.

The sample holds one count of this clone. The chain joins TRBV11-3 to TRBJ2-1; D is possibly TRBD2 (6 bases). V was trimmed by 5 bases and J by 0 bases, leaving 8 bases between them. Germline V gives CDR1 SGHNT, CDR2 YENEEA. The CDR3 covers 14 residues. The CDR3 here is CASSPGGSYNEQFF. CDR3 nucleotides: TGTGCCAGCAGCCCCGGGGGCTCCTACAATGAGCAGTTCTTC. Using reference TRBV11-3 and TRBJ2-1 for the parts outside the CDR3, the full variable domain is EAGVVQSPRYKIIEKKQPVAFWCNPISGHNTLYWYLQNLGQGPELLIRYENEEAVDDSQLPKDRFSAERLKGVDSTLKIQPAELGDSAVYLCASSPGGSYNEQFFGPGTRLTVL.

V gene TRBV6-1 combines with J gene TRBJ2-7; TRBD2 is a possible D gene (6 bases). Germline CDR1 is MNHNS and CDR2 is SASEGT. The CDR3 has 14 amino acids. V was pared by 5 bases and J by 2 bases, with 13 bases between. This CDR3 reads CASSPSGGPYEQYF. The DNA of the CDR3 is TGTGCCAGCAGTCCGTCCGGGGGTCCCTACGAGCAGTACTTC.

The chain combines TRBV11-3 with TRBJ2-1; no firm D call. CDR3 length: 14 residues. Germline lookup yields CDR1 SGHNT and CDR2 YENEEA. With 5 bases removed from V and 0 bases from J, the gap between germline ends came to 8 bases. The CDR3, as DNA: TGTGCCAGCAGCAGACAAAGCTCCTACAATGAGCAGTTCTTC. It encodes CASSRQSSYNEQFF.

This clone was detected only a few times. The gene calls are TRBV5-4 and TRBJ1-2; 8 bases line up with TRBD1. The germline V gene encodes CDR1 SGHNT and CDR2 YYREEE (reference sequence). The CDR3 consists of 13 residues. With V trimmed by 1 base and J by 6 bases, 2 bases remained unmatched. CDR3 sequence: CASSLTGGNGYTF. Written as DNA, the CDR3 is TGTGCCAGCAGCTTGACAGGGGGAAATGGCTACACCTTC.

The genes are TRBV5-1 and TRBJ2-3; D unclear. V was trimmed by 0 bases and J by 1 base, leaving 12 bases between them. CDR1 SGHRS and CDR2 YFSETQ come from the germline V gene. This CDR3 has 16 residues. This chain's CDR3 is CASSLGSSGGTDTQYF. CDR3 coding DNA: TGCGCCAGCAGCTTGGGCTCTAGTGGTGGCACAGATACGCAGTATTTT.

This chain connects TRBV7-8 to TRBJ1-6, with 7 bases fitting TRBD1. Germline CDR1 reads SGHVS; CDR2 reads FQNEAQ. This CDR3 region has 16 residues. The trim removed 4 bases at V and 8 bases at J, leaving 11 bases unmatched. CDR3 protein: CASSSEDRFYDSPLHF. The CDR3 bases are TGTGCCAGCAGCTCCGAGGACAGGTTTTATGATTCACCCCTCCACTTT.

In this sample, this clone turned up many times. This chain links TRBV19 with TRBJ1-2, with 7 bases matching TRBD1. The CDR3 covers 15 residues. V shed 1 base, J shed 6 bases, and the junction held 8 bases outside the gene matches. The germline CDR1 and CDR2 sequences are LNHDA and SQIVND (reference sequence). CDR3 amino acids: CASSIGLTGLHGYTF. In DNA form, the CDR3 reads TGTGCCAGTAGTATAGGATTGACAGGGCTGCATGGCTACACCTTC.

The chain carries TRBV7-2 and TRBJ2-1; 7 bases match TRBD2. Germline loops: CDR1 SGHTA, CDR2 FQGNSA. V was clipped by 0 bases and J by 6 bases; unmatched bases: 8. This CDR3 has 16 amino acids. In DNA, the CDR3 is TGTGCCAGCAGCTTAGCCGCCGGGACTACCTTCAATGAGCAGTTCTTC. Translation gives CASSLAAGTTFNEQFF.

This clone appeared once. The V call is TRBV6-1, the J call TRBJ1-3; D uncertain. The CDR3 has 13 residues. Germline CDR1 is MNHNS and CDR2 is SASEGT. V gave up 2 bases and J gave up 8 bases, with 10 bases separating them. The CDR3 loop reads CASSERSEDTIYF. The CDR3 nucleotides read TGTGCCAGCAGTGAACGGAGTGAGGACACCATATATTTT.

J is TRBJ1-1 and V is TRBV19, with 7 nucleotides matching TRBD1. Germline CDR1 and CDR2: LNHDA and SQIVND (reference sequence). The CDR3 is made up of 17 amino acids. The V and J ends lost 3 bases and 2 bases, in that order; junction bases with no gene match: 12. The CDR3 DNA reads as TGTGCCAGTAGTATGCGTTCGGGACAGATAAAAAACACTGAAGCTTTCTTT. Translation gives CASSMRSGQIKNTEAFF. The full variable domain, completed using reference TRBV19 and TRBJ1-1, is DGGITQSPKYLFRKEGQNVTLSCEQNLNHDAMYWYRQDPGQGLRLIYYSQIVNDFQKGDIAEGYSVSREKKESFPLTVTSAQKNPTAFYLCASSMRSGQIKNTEAFFGQGTRLTVV.

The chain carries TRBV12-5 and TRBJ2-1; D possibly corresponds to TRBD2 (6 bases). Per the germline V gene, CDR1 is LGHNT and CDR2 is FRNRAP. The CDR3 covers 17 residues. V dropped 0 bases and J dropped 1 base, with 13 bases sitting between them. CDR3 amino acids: CASGLVVSGRSYNEQFF. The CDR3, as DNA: TGTGCTAGTGGTTTGGTAGTATCGGGGAGGTCCTACAATGAGCAGTTCTTC.

The CDR3 sequence: CASSYTLGTANEKLFF. The CDR3 region has the DNA TGTGCCAGCTCATATACGCTTGGGACGGCGAATGAAAAACTGTTTTTT. This sequence joins TRBV18 and TRBJ1-4, with D perhaps TRBD1 (5 bases). With 5 bases removed from V and 5 bases from J, the gap between germline ends came to 18 bases. Per germline, CDR1 KGHSH and CDR2 LQKENI. The CDR3 is 16 residues long.

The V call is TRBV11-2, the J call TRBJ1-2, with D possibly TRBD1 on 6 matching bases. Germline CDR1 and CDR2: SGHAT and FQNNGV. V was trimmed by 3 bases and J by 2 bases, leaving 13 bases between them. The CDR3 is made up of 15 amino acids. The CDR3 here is CASSFTGRLNYGYTF. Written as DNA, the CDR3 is TGTGCCAGCAGCTTCACAGGGCGACTAAACTATGGCTACACCTTC.

CDR3 in DNA: TGTGCCAGCAGCCAATATAGCTCTGGGGCCAACGTCCTGACTTTC. The encoded protein is CASSQYSSGANVLTF. This sequence joins TRBV28 and TRBJ2-6; D is undetermined. The germline V and J ends were trimmed by 6 bases and 0 bases, with 9 bases remaining between them. The germline CDR1 and CDR2 sequences are MDHEN and SYDVKM. There are 15 residues in the CDR3.

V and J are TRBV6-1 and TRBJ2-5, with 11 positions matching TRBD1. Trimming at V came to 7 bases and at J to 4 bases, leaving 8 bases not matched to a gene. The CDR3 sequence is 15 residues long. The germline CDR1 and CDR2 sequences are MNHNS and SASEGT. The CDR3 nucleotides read TGTGCCAGCATTCCCGGGACAGGGGGTTTAGAGACCCAGTACTTC. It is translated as CASIPGTGGLETQYF.